These T cell receptor beta chains were read from a single sample in a study of technical replicates of blood from a handful of donors. The table came from immunoSEQ multiplex PCR; TCRdb's copy has only in-frame clones and leaves some out. The sample carries 50,000 to 65,000 clones, approximately 92% recorded once. The source material was PBMCs. The receptors stem from a human donor in good health. Some clones in this sample may be carry-over from other donors' samples. Each CDR3 is given with its conserved first and last residue. The order of the fields is V gene, CDR3 length, J gene, D gene, clone size, CDR3 protein, CDR3 DNA. A D gene is named only where the DNA matches it firmly. Not every row has a clone size; where given, it reads once, few, many or a size class.

TRBV5-4,14,TRBJ2-5,NA,NA,CASSLRTTQETQYF,TGTGCCAGCAGCCTGAGGACTACGCAAGAGACCCAGTACTTC
TRBV10-2,14,TRBJ1-2,TRBD1,once,CATSRDRENYGYTF,TGCGCCACCAGCCGGGACAGGGAGAACTATGGCTACACCTTC
TRBV4-3,14,TRBJ1-1,NA,NA,CASSQGGGRTEAFF,TGCGCCAGCAGCCAAGGGGGCGGGAGAACTGAAGCTTTCTTT
TRBV11-3,13,TRBJ2-7,NA,once,CASSFGEFYEQYF,TGTGCCAGCAGCTTTGGAGAATTCTACGAGCAGTACTTC
TRBV7-3,15,TRBJ2-1,TRBD2,NA,CASSLETSGYNEQFF,TGTGCCAGCAGCTTAGAGACTAGCGGTTACAATGAGCAGTTCTTC
TRBV10-3,14,TRBJ1-1,TRBD1,NA,CAINRGQGSTEAFF,TGTGCCATCAATAGGGGACAGGGTAGCACTGAAGCTTTCTTT
TRBV30,17,TRBJ2-6,TRBD1,NA,CALVSGQGFAGANVLTF,TGTGCCTTAGTTTCGGGACAGGGCTTTGCTGGGGCCAACGTCCTGACTTTC
TRBV4-3,15,TRBJ2-3,NA,NA,CASSQESGSTDTQYF,TGCGCCAGCAGCCAAGAGAGCGGTAGCACAGATACGCAGTATTTT
TRBV4-3,16,TRBJ1-6,TRBD1,NA,CASSQDRDRENSPLHF,TGCGCCAGCAGCCAAGATAGGGACAGAGAGAATTCACCCCTCCACTTT
TRBV7-8,15,TRBJ2-7,NA,NA,CASSFRDSSTYEQYF,TGTGCCAGCAGCTTCCGGGACTCCTCGACCTACGAGCAGTACTTC
TRBV5-1,15,TRBJ2-7,TRBD1,once,CASSLSGQGPYEQYF,TGCGCCAGCAGCTTGTCAGGACAGGGCCCCTACGAGCAGTACTTC
TRBV5-6,13,TRBJ2-1,NA,NA,CASSFQGSNEQFF,TGTGCCAGCAGCTTTCAGGGCTCCAATGAGCAGTTCTTC
TRBV5-6,14,TRBJ2-7,NA,NA,CASSLYSDKAEQYF,TGTGCCAGCAGCTTGTACTCCGACAAGGCCGAGCAGTACTTC
TRBV7-9,17,TRBJ1-1,TRBD1,NA,CASTSPGQGSGNTEAFF,TGTGCCAGCACCTCTCCGGGACAGGGGTCAGGGAACACTGAAGCTTTCTTT
TRBV5-6,15,TRBJ2-4,NA,NA,CASSQAGSGSNIQYF,TGTGCCAGCAGCCAGGCAGGTAGCGGTTCAAACATTCAGTACTTC
TRBV13,13,TRBJ2-1,NA,NA,CASSLGTGNEQFF,TGTGCCAGCAGCTTGGGGACTGGCAATGAGCAGTTCTTC
TRBV7-2,14,TRBJ1-1,NA,NA,CASSPAGRADEAFF,TGTGCCAGCAGCCCGGCAGGCAGGGCGGATGAAGCTTTCTTT
TRBV18,14,TRBJ1-1,TRBD1,NA,CASSTGIMNTEAFF,TGTGCCAGCTCGACAGGGATCATGAACACTGAAGCTTTCTTT
TRBV2,15,TRBJ2-1,TRBD2,NA,CASRLAGGHENEQFF,TGTGCCAGCAGGCTAGCGGGGGGGCACGAGAATGAGCAGTTCTTC
TRBV7-9,15,TRBJ1-3,TRBD1,NA,CASNPDRVSGNTIYF,TGTGCCAGCAACCCTGACAGGGTCTCGGGAAACACCATATATTTT
TRBV4-2,15,TRBJ1-5,NA,NA,CASRMGPGSNQPQHF,TGTGCCAGCAGAATGGGCCCGGGGAGCAATCAGCCCCAGCATTTT
TRBV5-1,19,TRBJ1-3,TRBD1,once,CASSPGDRGYSNYGNTIYF,TGCGCCAGCAGCCCGGGGGACAGGGGGTATTCTAACTATGGAAACACCATATATTTT
TRBV6-5,16,TRBJ1-2,NA,few,CASSSLGGVLNYGYTF,TGTGCCAGCAGTTCACTTGGAGGGGTCCTTAACTATGGCTACACCTTC
TRBV18,16,TRBJ2-2,NA,NA,CASSPLDTPYAGELFF,TGTGCCAGCTCCCCACTGGACACCCCTTATGCCGGGGAGCTGTTTTTT
TRBV20-1,10,TRBJ2-7,NA,NA,CSRPRGEQYF,TGCAGTCGGCCCCGGGGCGAGCAGTACTTC
TRBV20-1,11,TRBJ1-2,NA,NA,CSAGRVGGGTF,NA
TRBV27,15,TRBJ1-2,NA,NA,CASSLSDKGTYGYTF,TGTGCCAGCAGTTTATCGGACAAAGGTACCTATGGCTACACCTTC
TRBV5-4,15,TRBJ1-6,NA,NA,CASSLAQGLGSPLHF,TGTGCCAGCAGCTTGGCTCAGGGCTTGGGTTCACCCCTCCACTTT
TRBV5-6,15,TRBJ2-2,NA,NA,CASSLYRARTGELFF,TGTGCCAGCAGCTTGTACAGAGCTCGCACCGGGGAGCTGTTTTTT